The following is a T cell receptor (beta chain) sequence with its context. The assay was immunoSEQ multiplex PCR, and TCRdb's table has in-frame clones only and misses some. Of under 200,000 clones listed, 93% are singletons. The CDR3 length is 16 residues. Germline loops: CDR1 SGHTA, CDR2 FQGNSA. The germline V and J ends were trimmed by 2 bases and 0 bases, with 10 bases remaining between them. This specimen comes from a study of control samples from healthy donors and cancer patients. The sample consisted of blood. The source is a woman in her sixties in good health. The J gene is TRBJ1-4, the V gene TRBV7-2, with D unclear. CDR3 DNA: TGTGCCAGCAGCTTATTGGGCAGTACAACTAATGAAAAACTGTTTTTT. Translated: CASSLLGSTTNEKLFF.